Listed below are T cell receptor beta chains from one sample, sequenced in a study of T cell responses to AZD1222 COVID-19 vaccine. Repertoires were generated with immunoSEQ multiplex PCR, while TCRdb's copy carries only in-frame clones and drops some. The sample consists of approximately 110,000 clones, about 88% of them appearing once. This sample comprised peripheral blood, obtained on day 0 of AZD1222 vaccination. The receptor set was obtained from an adult in good health. CDR3s include the opening cysteine and the closing phenylalanine or tryptophan. A D gene is named only where the DNA matches it firmly. Clone sizes are given selectively: once, few, many, or a class where the clone is expanded.

D gene | J gene | V gene | clone size | CDR3 DNA | CDR3 protein
. | TRBJ1-4 | TRBV21-1 | . | TGTGCCAGCAGCAAAGGGGGCAGGGTAAGCGAAAAACTGTTTTTT | CASSKGGRVSEKLFF
TRBD1 | TRBJ1-1 | TRBV29-1 | . | TGCAGCGTTGAAGATCAGGGGGCCACAGCTTTCTTT | CSVEDQGATAFF
. | TRBJ1-5 | TRBV2 | . | TGTGCCAGCAGTGCAGGGCAGGGCGAAGGTCAGCCCCAGCATTTT | CASSAGQGEGQPQHF
. | TRBJ2-2 | TRBV7-3 | . | TGTGCCAGCAGCTTAGGCGGAGCAAACACCGGGGAGCTGTTTTTT | CASSLGGANTGELFF
. | TRBJ2-7 | TRBV15 | . | TGTGCCACCAGCAGAGGTGGGTCCCGCTACGAGCAGTACTTC | CATSRGGSRYEQYF
. | TRBJ2-5 | TRBV11-2 | . | TGTGCCAGCAGCTTAGGGGGACCCAGGGCCCAGTACTTC | CASSLGGPRAQYF
. | TRBJ1-4 | TRBV5-1 | few | TGCGCCAGCAGCTTGGCGGACCCAACTAATGAAAAACTGTTTTTT | CASSLADPTNEKLFF
TRBD1 | TRBJ2-5 | TRBV6-5 | . | TGTGCCAGCAGTCAGGACAGGGGGCGTGAGACCCAGTACTTC | CASSQDRGRETQYF
TRBD1 | TRBJ1-6 | TRBV6-5 | . | TGTGCCAGCAGATCCGGGACAGGGAGGTCACCCCTCCACTTT | CASRSGTGRSPLHF
TRBD2 | TRBJ2-1 | TRBV9 | . | TGTGCCAGCAGCGTAGGGACTAGCGGGGGAATTACCTACAATGAGCAGTTCTTC | CASSVGTSGGITYNEQFF
. | TRBJ1-2 | TRBV27 | . | TGTGCCAGCAGTTTATCGATCTTAAACTATGGCTACACCTTC | CASSLSILNYGYTF
. | TRBJ2-7 | TRBV28 | . | TGTGCCAGCAGTTTCGTACAGGGATACGAGCAGTACTTC | CASSFVQGYEQYF
TRBD1 | TRBJ2-7 | TRBV27 | . | TGTGCCAGCAGTCCAATCGACAGGGGGAGAGAAAGGGAGCAGTACTTC | CASSPIDRGREREQYF
TRBD1 | TRBJ1-1 | TRBV19 | few | TGTGCCAGTAGCAATCGACAGGGAAGGGACACTGAAGCTTTCTTT | CASSNRQGRDTEAFF
. | TRBJ1-5 | TRBV6-5 | . | TGTGCCAGCAGCATTGAAAAGGGTGGTAGTCAGCCCCAGCATTTT | CASSIEKGGSQPQHF
. | TRBJ2-2 | TRBV4-3 | . | TGCGCCAGCAGCCAAGGCCCGATCACCGGGGAGCTGTTTTTT | CASSQGPITGELFF
TRBD2 | TRBJ2-7 | TRBV19 | . | TGTGCCAGTAGTACCCCGTGGAGCGGGAGGGCTTACGAGCAGTACTTC | CASSTPWSGRAYEQYF
. | TRBJ1-5 | TRBV4-3 | . | TGCGCCAGCAGCCAAGATTATACCAGGGGAAGAAATCAGCCCCAGCATTTT | CASSQDYTRGRNQPQHF